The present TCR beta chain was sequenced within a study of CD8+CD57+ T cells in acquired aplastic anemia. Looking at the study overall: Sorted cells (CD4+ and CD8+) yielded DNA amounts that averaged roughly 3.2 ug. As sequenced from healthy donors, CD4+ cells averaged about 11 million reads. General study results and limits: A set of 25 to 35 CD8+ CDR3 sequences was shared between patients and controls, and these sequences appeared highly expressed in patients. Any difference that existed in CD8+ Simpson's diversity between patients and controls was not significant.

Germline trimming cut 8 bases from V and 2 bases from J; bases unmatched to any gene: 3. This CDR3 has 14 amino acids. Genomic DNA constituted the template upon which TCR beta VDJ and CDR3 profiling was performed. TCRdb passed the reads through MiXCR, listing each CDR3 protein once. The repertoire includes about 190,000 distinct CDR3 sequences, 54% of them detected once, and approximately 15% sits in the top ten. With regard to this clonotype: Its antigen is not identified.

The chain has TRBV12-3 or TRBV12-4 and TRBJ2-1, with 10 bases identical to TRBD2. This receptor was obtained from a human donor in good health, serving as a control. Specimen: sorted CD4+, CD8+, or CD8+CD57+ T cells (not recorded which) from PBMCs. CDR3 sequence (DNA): TGTGCCAGCCTGCTAGCGGGGGCCTACAATGAGCAGTTCTTC. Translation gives CASLLAGAYNEQFF.